Below, 27 T cell receptor beta chains from the same sample are listed, as sequenced in a study of T cells in Graves' hyperthyroidism and ophthalmopathy. Using RNA transcripts as the source, TCR beta CDR3 regions were amplified. HTBI primers drove first-round RT-PCR of the TCR CDR3. MiXCR, applied by TCRdb to the multiplex PCR reads, yields one record per CDR3 protein. This table holds 250,000 to 300,000 distinct CDR3 sequences, roughly 15% found once. The specimen was blood. Source of these receptors: a middle-aged woman with Graves' hyperthyroidism that later progressed to Graves' ophthalmopathy.

The chain carries TRBV11-2 and TRBJ2-7; 10 bases are a match to TRBD2. Germline V CDR1 and CDR2: SGHAT, FQNNGV. CDR3 size: 13 residues. The trim removed 7 bases at V and 4 bases at J, leaving 4 bases unmatched. The CDR3 loop reads CASIPSGGYEQYF. The CDR3 DNA is TGTGCCAGCATTCCTAGCGGGGGTTACGAGCAGTACTTC. Full variable domain (remainder filled in from reference TRBV11-2 and TRBJ2-7): EAGVAQSPRYKIIEKRQSVAFWCNPISGHATLYWYQQILGQGPKLLIQFQNNGVVDDSQLPKDRFSAERLKGVDSTLKIQPAKLEDSAVYLCASIPSGGYEQYFGPGTRLTVT.

This clonotype has at least ten counts. CDR3 nucleotides: TGTGCCAGCAGTTCCACAGGACTAGCGGGTAGCTCCTACGAGCAGTACTTC. This codes for CASSSTGLAGSSYEQYF. J is TRBJ2-7 and V is TRBV28, with 11 bases matching TRBD2. Germline V lookup: CDR1 MDHEN, CDR2 SYDVKM. The CDR3 spans 17 residues. V trimming: 4 bases; J trimming: 0 bases; junction bases outside the gene matches: 8.

Of note for this clonotype: A much more abundant neighbour one base away suggests this may be a read error. The chain has TRBV3-1 and TRBJ1-3; D call uncertain. This CDR3 is 17 amino acids long. Germline V gene sequence: CDR1 LGHDT, CDR2 YNNKEL (reference sequence). CDR3 nucleotide sequence: TGTGCCAGCAGCCAAGTTGAAGCACAACTCTCTGGAAACACCACATATTTT. Residues: CASSQVEAQLSGNTTYF.

Only a few counts were recorded for this clonotype. Being one base from a much bigger clone, this may be a read error. V is TRBV12-3 or TRBV12-4 and J is TRBJ2-1; D remains unclear. The CDR3 extends over 14 amino acids. The DNA of the CDR3 is TGTGCCAGCAATTTATCCATCAGCTGGAATGAGCAGTTCTTC. The encoded protein is CASNLSISWNEQFF.

This clonotype was observed many times. The CDR3 DNA is TGTGCCAGCAGTTTAGAGGGAATGAGCAATCAGCCCCAGCATTTT. It encodes CASSLEGMSNQPQHF. This chain uses TRBV12-3 or TRBV12-4 with TRBJ1-5; D ambiguous. The CDR3 totals 15 residues. Between the trimmed V and J ends, which lost 1 base and 1 base, there was a span of 8 bases.

In its sample, this clonotype was seen many times. The chain combines TRBV11-2 with TRBJ2-3; maybe TRBD2 (5 bases). Germline loops: CDR1 SGHAT, CDR2 FQNNGV. Deletions cut 2 bases from V and 1 base from J, with 16 bases between. The CDR3 is made up of 17 amino acids. The CDR3 DNA is TGTGCCAGCAGCTTACTGTTGGCTAGCTTCGGCACAGATACGCAGTATTTT. This gives the protein CASSLLLASFGTDTQYF.

This clonotype came up many times. The gene calls are TRBV5-1 and TRBJ2-4; maybe TRBD2 (5 bases). Germline V CDR1 and CDR2: SGHRS, YFSETQ. The CDR3 consists of 15 residues. V dropped 0 bases and J dropped 1 base, with 8 bases sitting between them. CDR3 DNA sequence: TGCGCCAGCAGCTTGGCCCGGGGTGCCAAAAACATTCAGTACTTC. It specifies CASSLARGAKNIQYF.

This clonotype was detected only a few times. The rearrangement joins TRBV6-5 to TRBJ2-2; D remains unclear. CDR1 and CDR2 (germline): MNHEY, SVGAGI. The V end lost 4 bases, the J end lost 7 bases, and 16 bases lay between the germline ends. The CDR3 spans 15 residues. CDR3 loop: CASSFHPGQRGELFF. The DNA for the CDR3 is TGTGCCAGCAGTTTCCACCCCGGCCAGCGCGGGGAGCTGTTTTTT.

In this sample, this clonotype turned up many times. This rearrangement joins TRBV6-2 or TRBV6-3 to TRBJ1-1; D is unclear. Germline CDR1 MNHEY, CDR2 SVGEGT. Trimming stripped 4 bases from V and 7 bases from J, with 10 bases between. The length of the CDR3 is 12 residues. The CDR3: CASSFGRFEAFF. CDR3 bases: TGTGCCAGCAGTTTCGGACGATTTGAAGCTTTCTTT.

This clonotype came up many times. The chain links TRBV5-1 to TRBJ1-1; D call uncertain. The CDR3 contains 13 residues. The V gene's germline CDR1 is SGHRS and CDR2 YFSETQ. Between the trimmed V and J ends, which lost 1 base and 11 bases, there was a span of 15 bases. The CDR3 is CASSLLGWEDAFF. The CDR3, as DNA: TGCGCCAGCAGCTTGTTAGGATGGGAGGACGCTTTCTTT.

The chain uses TRBV12-3 or TRBV12-4 and TRBJ2-5, with D possibly TRBD1 on 5 matching bases. The germline V and J ends were trimmed by 0 bases and 13 bases, with 15 bases remaining between them. The CDR3 loop spans 13 amino acids. The CDR3 sequence is CASSLALNQGAYF. The CDR3 DNA sequence: TGTGCCAGCAGTTTAGCGCTAAATCAGGGTGCGTACTTC.

Ten or more counts support this clonotype. The chain carries TRBV28 and TRBJ2-2; D not resolved. The CDR3 loop spans 15 amino acids. Deletions cut 5 bases from V and 3 bases from J, with 13 bases between. The germline CDR1 and CDR2 sequences are MDHEN and SYDVKM. The CDR3 spells CASSPQTQDTGELFF. As DNA, the CDR3 is TGTGCCAGCAGTCCCCAGACCCAGGACACCGGGGAGCTGTTTTTT.

This clonotype was observed many times. J is TRBJ2-7 and V is TRBV20-1, with 11 bases matching TRBD2. Per germline, CDR1 DFQATT and CDR2 SNEGSKA (reference sequence). This CDR3 has 14 residues. The trim removed 3 bases at V and 4 bases at J, leaving 5 bases unmatched. In nucleotides, the CDR3 is TGCAGTGCTAGGGCAACTAGCGGGAGATACGAGCAGTACTTC. This encodes CSARATSGRYEQYF.

Ten or more counts support this clonotype. The chain joins TRBV2 to TRBJ2-1, with 7 bases fitting TRBD2. Germline CDR1 SNHLY, CDR2 FYNNEI. The CDR3 runs to 15 residues. V shed 4 bases, J shed 6 bases, and the junction held 9 bases outside the gene matches. CDR3 nucleotide sequence: TGTGCCAGCAGTGGGGGAGGGCCAGCAATCAATGAGCAGTTCTTC. Its protein is CASSGGGPAINEQFF.

This clonotype was observed at least ten times. V gene TRBV7-2 combines with J gene TRBJ1-2; perhaps TRBD1 as D (6 bases). This CDR3 has 14 residues. Germline CDR1 reads SGHTA; CDR2 reads FQGNSA. Trimming took 4 bases from V and 4 from J, leaving 13 bases between them. In nucleotides, the CDR3 is TGTGCCAGCAGCTCAACAACAGGGACCTATGGCTACACCTTC. Its protein product is CASSSTTGTYGYTF.

This clonotype was detected ten times or more. V usage is TRBV28 and J usage is TRBJ2-1; no definite D call. Trimming took off 9 bases at V and 2 bases at J, with 17 bases between the two ends. Germline CDR1 reads MDHEN; CDR2 reads SYDVKM. The CDR3 spans 15 residues. For the CDR3, the DNA is TGTGCCAGTAAATATTCGGAGTTGACCTACAATGAGCAGTTCTTC. The encoded protein is CASKYSELTYNEQFF.

This clonotype was counted at least ten times. The genes are TRBV12-3 or TRBV12-4 and TRBJ2-1; 8 positions match TRBD1. V lost 5 bases, J lost 8 bases, and 11 bases stayed unmatched. The length of the CDR3 is 15 residues. The chain's CDR3 is CASSPHGQGGDEQFF. CDR3 bases: TGTGCCAGCAGTCCCCACGGACAGGGCGGGGATGAGCAGTTCTTC.

The genes are TRBV27 and TRBJ1-2, with 7 nucleotides matching TRBD1. The CDR3 has 15 residues. Germline CDR1 reads MNHEY; CDR2 reads SMNVEV (reference sequence). Unmatched junction bases numbered 16, after V lost 4 bases and J lost 11 bases. CDR3 protein: CASSSYRGPFGGYTF. CDR3 nucleotides: TGTGCCAGCAGTTCGTACAGGGGACCCTTCGGGGGTTACACCTTC.

This clonotype has ten or more counts. V gene TRBV7-8 combines with J gene TRBJ1-2; the D gene is possibly TRBD1 (5 bases). The V gene's germline CDR1 is SGHVS and CDR2 FQNEAQ. The CDR3 sequence is 18 residues long. V dropped 4 bases and J dropped 2 bases, with 23 bases sitting between them. CDR3 coding DNA: TGTGCCAGCAGCTATCAACTAGGAGGCAGGGCGGGGAACTATGGCTACACCTTC. Translating it yields CASSYQLGGRAGNYGYTF.

This clonotype showed up many times. This chain links TRBV28 with TRBJ1-5; a possible D gene is TRBD1 (6 bases). This CDR3 comprises 15 residues. V lost 7 bases and J 2 bases, leaving 15 bases between the germline ends. Germline CDR1 and CDR2: MDHEN and SYDVKM. The chain's CDR3 is CASTPRGEGNQPQHF. The CDR3 DNA sequence: TGTGCCAGCACTCCAAGGGGGGAGGGCAATCAGCCCCAGCATTTT.

Many counts were recorded for this clonotype. The chain uses TRBV15 and TRBJ2-7; maybe TRBD1 (6 bases). Deletions cut 0 bases from V and 0 bases from J, with 12 bases between. The CDR3 has 16 residues. CDR1 and CDR2 from the germline V gene are LNHNV and YYDKDF (reference sequence). The CDR3 coding sequence is TGTGCCACCAGCAGAGATATTACAGGGTTCTCCTACGAGCAGTACTTC. Protein: CATSRDITGFSYEQYF.

The chain couples TRBV28 to TRBJ1-2, with D perhaps matching TRBD1 (5 bases). Looked up from germline, CDR1 is MDHEN and CDR2 is SYDVKM. V dropped 3 bases and J dropped 8 bases, with 10 bases sitting between them. The CDR3 totals 12 residues. The CDR3 coding sequence is TGTGCCAGCAGTTTTCTCCAGGGAGGCTACACCTTC. This translates into CASSFLQGGYTF.

This clonotype was picked up many times. The chain carries TRBV27 and TRBJ1-3; 9 nucleotides line up with TRBD1. The CDR3 contains 16 residues. J lost 5 bases, V lost 5 bases, and 10 bases had no gene match. Per the germline V gene, CDR1 is MNHEY and CDR2 is SMNVEV (reference sequence). CDR3 region: CASSPRQGVVRNTIYF. The CDR3 nucleotides read TGTGCCAGCAGTCCCCGACAGGGGGTAGTGAGAAACACCATATATTTT.

This clonotype was observed at least ten times. CDR3 loop: CASRDRGAYEQYF. CDR3 sequence (DNA): TGTGCCAGCCGCGACAGGGGTGCCTACGAGCAGTACTTC. V is TRBV2 and J is TRBJ2-7, with TRBD1 matching 8 bases. CDR1 and CDR2 from the germline V gene are SNHLY and FYNNEI. This CDR3 has 13 amino acids. V trimming: 8 bases; J trimming: 2 bases; junction bases outside the gene matches: 5.

This clonotype was picked up a small number of times. The CDR3: CASTSGGWNSPLHF. CDR3 coding DNA: TGTGCCAGCACCTCCGGGGGTTGGAATTCACCCCTCCACTTT. The genes are TRBV5-6 and TRBJ1-6; tentative D call: TRBD1 (5 bases). CDR3 size: 14 residues. CDR1 and CDR2 from the germline V gene are SGHDT and YYEEEE. V was trimmed by 6 bases and J by 7 bases, leaving 14 bases between them. The full variable domain, in which reference TRBV5-6 and TRBJ1-6 provide the parts outside the CDR3, is DAGVTQSPTHLIKTRGQQVTLRCSPKSGHDTVSWYQQALGQGPQFIFQYYEEEERQRGNFPDRFSGHQFPNYSSELNVNALLLGDSALYLCASTSGGWNSPLHFGNGTRLTVT.

This clonotype was counted only a few times. J is TRBJ2-5 and V is TRBV3-1; 16 bases line up with TRBD2. Trimming cost V 4 bases and J 7 bases; bases outside gene matches: 6. The CDR3 runs to 16 residues. Germline CDR1 is LGHDT and CDR2 is YNNKEL (reference sequence). CDR3 sequence reads: CASSRGTSGGGGTQYF. In DNA form, the CDR3 reads TGTGCCAGCAGCCGAGGGACTAGCGGGGGGGGTGGGACCCAGTACTTC.

This clonotype was seen a few times. This chain joins TRBV4-1 and TRBJ2-5, with 7 bases aligning to TRBD1. CDR1 is MGHRA and CDR2 is YSYEKL in the germline V gene. The CDR3 has 16 residues. V was clipped by 2 bases and J by 5 bases; unmatched bases: 11. The CDR3: CASSQHQTGVTETQYF. The CDR3 bases are TGCGCCAGCAGCCAACACCAAACAGGGGTAACGGAGACCCAGTACTTC.